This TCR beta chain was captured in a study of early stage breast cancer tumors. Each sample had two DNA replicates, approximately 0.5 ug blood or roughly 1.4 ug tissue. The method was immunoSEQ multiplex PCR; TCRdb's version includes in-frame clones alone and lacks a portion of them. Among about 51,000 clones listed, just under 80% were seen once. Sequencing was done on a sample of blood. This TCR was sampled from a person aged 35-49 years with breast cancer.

CDR3 amino acids: CASRADTSNQPQHF. The CDR3 nucleotides read TGTGCCAGCAGGGCTGACACGAGCAATCAGCCCCAGCATTTT. This sequence joins TRBV2 and TRBJ1-5; D gene ambiguous. V lost 6 bases and J lost 1, with 10 bases in between. The CDR3 spans 14 residues. The V gene's germline CDR1 is SNHLY and CDR2 FYNNEI.